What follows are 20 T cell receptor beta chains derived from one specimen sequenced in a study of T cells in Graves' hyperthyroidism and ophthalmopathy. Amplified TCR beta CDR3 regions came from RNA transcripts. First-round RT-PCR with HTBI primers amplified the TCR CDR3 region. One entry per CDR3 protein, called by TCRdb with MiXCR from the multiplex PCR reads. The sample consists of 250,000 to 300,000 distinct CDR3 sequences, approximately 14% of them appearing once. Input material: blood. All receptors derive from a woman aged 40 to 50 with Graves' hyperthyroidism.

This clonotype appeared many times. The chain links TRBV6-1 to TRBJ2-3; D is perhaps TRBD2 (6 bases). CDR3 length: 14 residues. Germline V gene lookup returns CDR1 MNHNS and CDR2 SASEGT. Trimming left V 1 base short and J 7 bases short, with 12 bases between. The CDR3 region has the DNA TGTGCCAGCAGTGAAGGCGGGACCCTTTATACGCAGTATTTT. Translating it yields CASSEGGTLYTQYF.

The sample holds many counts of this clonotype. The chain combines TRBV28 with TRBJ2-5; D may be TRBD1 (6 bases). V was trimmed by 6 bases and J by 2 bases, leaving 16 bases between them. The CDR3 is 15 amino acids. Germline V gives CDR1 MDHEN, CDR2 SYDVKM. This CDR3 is CASRPRTDKQETQYF. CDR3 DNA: TGTGCCAGCAGGCCTAGGACAGATAAACAAGAGACCCAGTACTTC. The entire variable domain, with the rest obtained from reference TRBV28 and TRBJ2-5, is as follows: DVKVTQSSRYLVKRTGEKVFLECVQDMDHENMFWYRQDPGLGLRLIYFSYDVKMKEKGDIPEGYSVSREKKERFSLILESASTNQTSMYLCASRPRTDKQETQYFGPGTRLLVL.

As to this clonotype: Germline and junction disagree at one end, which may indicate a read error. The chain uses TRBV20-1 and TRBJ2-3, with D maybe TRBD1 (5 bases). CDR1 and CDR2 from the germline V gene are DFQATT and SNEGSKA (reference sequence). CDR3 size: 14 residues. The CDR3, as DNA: TGCAGTGCTCCATCCCCGGCCGGCACAGGTACGCAGTATTTT. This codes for CSAPSPAGTGTQYF.

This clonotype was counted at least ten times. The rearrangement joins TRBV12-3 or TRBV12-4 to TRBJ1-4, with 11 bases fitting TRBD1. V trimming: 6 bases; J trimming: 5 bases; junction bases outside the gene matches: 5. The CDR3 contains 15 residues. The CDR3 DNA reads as TGTGCCAGCAGCGGGACAGGGGGGGGAAATGAAAAACTGTTTTTT. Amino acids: CASSGTGGGNEKLFF.

In nucleotides, the CDR3 is TGCAGTGCTAGATCTAGTAATAGGCAGTTCTTC. This encodes CSARSSNRQFF. The V and J genes are TRBV20-1 and TRBJ2-1, with D uncertain. CDR3 length: 11 amino acids. V was pared by 2 bases and J by 12 bases, with 11 bases between. Germline V gene lookup returns CDR1 DFQATT and CDR2 SNEGSKA (reference sequence).

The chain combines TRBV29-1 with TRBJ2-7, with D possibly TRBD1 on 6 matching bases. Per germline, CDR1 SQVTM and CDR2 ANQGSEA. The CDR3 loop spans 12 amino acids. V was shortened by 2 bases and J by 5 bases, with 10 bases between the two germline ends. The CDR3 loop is CSVESRGDEQYF. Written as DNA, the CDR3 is TGCAGCGTTGAATCCAGGGGAGACGAGCAGTACTTC.

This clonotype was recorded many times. Here the CDR3 reads CASRGRNEETQYF. The CDR3 DNA follows: TGTGCCAGCAGAGGCCGGAACGAGGAGACCCAGTACTTC. This chain joins TRBV27 and TRBJ2-5; no firm D call. CDR1 is MNHEY, CDR2 SMNVEV, per germline (reference sequence). CDR3 length: 13 amino acids. The V gene lost 6 bases and the J gene lost 5 bases, with 13 bases spanning the gap.

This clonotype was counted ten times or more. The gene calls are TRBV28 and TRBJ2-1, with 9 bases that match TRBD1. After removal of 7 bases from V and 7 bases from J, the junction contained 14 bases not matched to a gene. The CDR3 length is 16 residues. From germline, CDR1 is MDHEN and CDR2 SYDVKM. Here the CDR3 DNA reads TGTGCCAGCACTCCTGGGGTGGGACAGGGTAGGAATGAGCAGTTCTTC. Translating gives CASTPGVGQGRNEQFF.

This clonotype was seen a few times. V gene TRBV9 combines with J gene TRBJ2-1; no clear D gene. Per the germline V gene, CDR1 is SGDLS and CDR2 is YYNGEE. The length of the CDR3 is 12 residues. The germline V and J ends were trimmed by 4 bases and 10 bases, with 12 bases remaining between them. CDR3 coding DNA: TGTGCCAGCAGCCCCGACGGAAACGAGCAGTTCTTC. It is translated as CASSPDGNEQFF.

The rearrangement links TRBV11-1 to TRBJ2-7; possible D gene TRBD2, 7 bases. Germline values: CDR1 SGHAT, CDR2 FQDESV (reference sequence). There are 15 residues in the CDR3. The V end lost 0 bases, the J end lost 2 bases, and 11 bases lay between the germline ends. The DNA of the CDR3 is TGTGCCAGCAGCTTAGCGGGAGGGGGAACCTACGAGCAGTACTTC. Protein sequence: CASSLAGGGTYEQYF.

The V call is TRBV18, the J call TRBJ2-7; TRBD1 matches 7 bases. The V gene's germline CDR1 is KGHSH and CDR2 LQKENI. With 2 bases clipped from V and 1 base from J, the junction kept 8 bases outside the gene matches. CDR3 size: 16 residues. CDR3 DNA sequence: TGTGCCAGCTCACCATTCGGACAGGTAGCGTCCTACGAGCAGTACTTC. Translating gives CASSPFGQVASYEQYF.

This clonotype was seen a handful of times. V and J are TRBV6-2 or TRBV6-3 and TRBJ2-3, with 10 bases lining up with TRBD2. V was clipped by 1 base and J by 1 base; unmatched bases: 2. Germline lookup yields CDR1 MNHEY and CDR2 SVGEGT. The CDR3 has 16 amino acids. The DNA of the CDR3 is TGTGCCAGCAGTTACTTAGGGACTAGCGGCACAGATACGCAGTATTTT. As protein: CASSYLGTSGTDTQYF.

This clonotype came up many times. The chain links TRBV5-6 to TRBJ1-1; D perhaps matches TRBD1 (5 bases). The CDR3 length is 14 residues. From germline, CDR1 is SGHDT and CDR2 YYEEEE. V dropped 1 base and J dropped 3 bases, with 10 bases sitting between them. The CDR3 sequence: CASSLFIRDTEAFF. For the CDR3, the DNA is TGTGCCAGCAGCTTGTTTATCAGGGACACTGAAGCTTTCTTT.

The CDR3: CASSPTENNEQFF. CDR3 sequence (DNA): TGTGCCAGCAGTCCGACAGAGAACAATGAGCAGTTCTTC. The rearrangement links TRBV12-3 or TRBV12-4 to TRBJ2-1; maybe TRBD1 (5 bases). The CDR3 is 13 residues long. Trimming took off 5 bases at V and 5 bases at J, with 10 bases between the two ends.

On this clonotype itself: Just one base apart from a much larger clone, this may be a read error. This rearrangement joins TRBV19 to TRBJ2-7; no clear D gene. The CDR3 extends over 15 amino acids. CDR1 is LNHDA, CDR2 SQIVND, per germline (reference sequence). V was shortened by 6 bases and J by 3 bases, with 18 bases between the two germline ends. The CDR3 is CASSDPTLSFYEQYF. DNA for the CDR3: TGTGCCAGTAGCGACCCCACACTAAGCTTCTACGAGCAGTACTTC.

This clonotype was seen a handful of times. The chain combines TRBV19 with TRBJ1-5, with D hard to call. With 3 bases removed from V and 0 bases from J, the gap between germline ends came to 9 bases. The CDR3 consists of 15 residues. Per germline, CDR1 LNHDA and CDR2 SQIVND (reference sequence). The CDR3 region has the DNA TGTGCCAGTAGTATTATGGGATATAGCAATCAGCCCCAGCATTTT. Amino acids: CASSIMGYSNQPQHF.

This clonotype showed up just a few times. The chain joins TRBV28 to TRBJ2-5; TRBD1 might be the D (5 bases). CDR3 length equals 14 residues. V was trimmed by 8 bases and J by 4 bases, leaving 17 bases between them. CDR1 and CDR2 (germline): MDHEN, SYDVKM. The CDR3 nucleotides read TGTGCCAGCGGGGAAGGGGCCATGGGAGAGACCCAGTACTTC. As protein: CASGEGAMGETQYF.

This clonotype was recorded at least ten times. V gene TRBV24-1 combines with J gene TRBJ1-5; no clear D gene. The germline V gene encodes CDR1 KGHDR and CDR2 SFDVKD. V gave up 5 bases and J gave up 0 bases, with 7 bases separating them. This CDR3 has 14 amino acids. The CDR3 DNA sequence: TGTGCCACCAGTGGCTCCGGTAGCAATCAGCCCCAGCATTTT. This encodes CATSGSGSNQPQHF.

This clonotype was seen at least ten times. The CDR3 reads CASSHMDSSNQPQHF. The CDR3 DNA follows: TGTGCCAGCTCACACATGGACAGCTCGAATCAGCCCCAGCATTTT. The chain is built from TRBV18 and TRBJ1-5, with D possibly TRBD1 on 6 matching bases. The CDR3 is 15 residues long. Germline values: CDR1 KGHSH, CDR2 LQKENI. V dropped 4 bases and J dropped 4 bases, with 14 bases sitting between them.

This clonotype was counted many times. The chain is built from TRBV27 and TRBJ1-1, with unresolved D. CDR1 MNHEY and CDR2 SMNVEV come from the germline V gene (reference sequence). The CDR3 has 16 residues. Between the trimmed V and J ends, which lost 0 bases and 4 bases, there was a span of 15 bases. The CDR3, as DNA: TGTGCCAGCAGTTTATCGCCGAATCCTGGCCGCACTGAAGCTTTCTTT. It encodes CASSLSPNPGRTEAFF.